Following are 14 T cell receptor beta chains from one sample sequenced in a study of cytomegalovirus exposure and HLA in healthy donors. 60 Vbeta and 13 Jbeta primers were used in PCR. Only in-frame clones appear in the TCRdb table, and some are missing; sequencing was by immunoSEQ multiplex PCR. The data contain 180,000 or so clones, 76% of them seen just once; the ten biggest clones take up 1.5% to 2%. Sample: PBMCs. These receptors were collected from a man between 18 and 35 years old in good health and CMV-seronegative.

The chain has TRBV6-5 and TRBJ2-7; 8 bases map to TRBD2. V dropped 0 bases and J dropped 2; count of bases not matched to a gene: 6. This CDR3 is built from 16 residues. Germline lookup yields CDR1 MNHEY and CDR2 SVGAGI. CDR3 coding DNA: TGTGCCAGCAGTTACTCGTTGACTAGCGCCACCTACGAGCAGTACTTC. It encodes CASSYSLTSATYEQYF.

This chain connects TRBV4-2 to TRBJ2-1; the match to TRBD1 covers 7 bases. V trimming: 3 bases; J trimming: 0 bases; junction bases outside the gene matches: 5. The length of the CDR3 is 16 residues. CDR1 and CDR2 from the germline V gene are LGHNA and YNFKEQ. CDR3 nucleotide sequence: TGTGCCAGCAGCCATCCGACAGGGAGCTCCTACAATGAGCAGTTCTTC. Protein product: CASSHPTGSSYNEQFF.

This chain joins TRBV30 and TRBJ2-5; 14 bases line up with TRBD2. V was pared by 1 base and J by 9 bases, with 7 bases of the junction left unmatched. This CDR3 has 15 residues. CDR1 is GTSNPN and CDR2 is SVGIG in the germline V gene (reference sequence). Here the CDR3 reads CAWSALTSGGGPQYF. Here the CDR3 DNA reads TGTGCCTGGAGTGCACTGACTAGCGGGGGGGGGCCCCAGTACTTC.

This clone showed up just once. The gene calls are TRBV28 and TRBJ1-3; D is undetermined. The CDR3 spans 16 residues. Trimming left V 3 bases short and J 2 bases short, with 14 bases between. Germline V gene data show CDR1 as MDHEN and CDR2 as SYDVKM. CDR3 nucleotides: TGTGCCAGCAGTTTTGATGAGGGTAGCCCTGGAAACACCATATATTTT. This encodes CASSFDEGSPGNTIYF.

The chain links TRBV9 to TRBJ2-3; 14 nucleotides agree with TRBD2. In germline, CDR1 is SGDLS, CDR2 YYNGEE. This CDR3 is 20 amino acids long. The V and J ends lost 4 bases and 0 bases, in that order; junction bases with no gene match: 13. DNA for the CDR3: TGTGCCAGCAGCACTCTCAAGCCGGGACTAGCGGGAGACAGCACAGATACGCAGTATTTT. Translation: CASSTLKPGLAGDSTDTQYF.

This CDR3 is CASSYTGNGYGYTF. The CDR3 region has the DNA TGTGCCAGCAGCTATACAGGGAACGGCTATGGCTACACCTTC. The rearrangement joins TRBV28 to TRBJ1-2; D is perhaps TRBD1 (6 bases). The germline gives CDR1 MDHEN, CDR2 SYDVKM. The V and J ends lost 6 bases and 4 bases respectively, with 15 bases between them. This CDR3 comprises 14 residues.

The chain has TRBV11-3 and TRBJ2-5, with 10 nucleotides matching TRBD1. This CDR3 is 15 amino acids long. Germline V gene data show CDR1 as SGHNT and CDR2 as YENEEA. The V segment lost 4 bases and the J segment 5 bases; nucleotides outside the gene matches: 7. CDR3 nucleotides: TGTGCCAGCAGCTCTCGACAGGGGGCCGGTGAGACCCAGTACTTC. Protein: CASSSRQGAGETQYF. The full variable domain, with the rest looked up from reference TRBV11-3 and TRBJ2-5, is EAGVVQSPRYKIIEKKQPVAFWCNPISGHNTLYWYLQNLGQGPELLIRYENEEAVDDSQLPKDRFSAERLKGVDSTLKIQPAELGDSAVYLCASSSRQGAGETQYFGPGTRLLVL.

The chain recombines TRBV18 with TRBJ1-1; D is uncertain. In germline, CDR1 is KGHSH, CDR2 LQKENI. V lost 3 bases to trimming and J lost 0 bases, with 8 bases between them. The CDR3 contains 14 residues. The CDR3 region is CASSPLQLNTEAFF. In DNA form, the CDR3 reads TGTGCCAGCTCACCTTTGCAGTTGAACACTGAAGCTTTCTTT.

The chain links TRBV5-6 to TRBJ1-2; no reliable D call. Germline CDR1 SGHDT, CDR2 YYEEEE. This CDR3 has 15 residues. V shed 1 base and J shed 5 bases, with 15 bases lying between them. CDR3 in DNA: TGTGCCAGCAGCTTGATTTACGGGGTTCAGTATGGCTACACCTTC. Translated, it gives CASSLIYGVQYGYTF.

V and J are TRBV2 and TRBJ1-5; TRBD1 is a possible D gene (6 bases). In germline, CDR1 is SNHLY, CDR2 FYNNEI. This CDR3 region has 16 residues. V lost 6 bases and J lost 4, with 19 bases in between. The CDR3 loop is CASRRGGRQENQPQHF. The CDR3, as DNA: TGTGCCAGCAGGAGGGGGGGACGACAGGAGAATCAGCCCCAGCATTTT.

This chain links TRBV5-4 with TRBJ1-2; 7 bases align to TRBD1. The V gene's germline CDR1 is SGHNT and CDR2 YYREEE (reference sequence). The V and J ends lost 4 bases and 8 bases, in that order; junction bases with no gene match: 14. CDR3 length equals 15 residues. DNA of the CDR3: TGTGCCAGCAGCCCCTCCACAGGGACCAGGGGGGGCTACACCTTC. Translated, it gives CASSPSTGTRGGYTF.

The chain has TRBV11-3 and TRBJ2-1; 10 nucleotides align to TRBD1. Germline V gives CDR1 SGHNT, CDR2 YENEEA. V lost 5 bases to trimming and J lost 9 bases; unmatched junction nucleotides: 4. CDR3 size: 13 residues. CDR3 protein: CASSIGTGVEQFF. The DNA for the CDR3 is TGTGCCAGCAGCATTGGGACAGGGGTTGAGCAGTTCTTC.

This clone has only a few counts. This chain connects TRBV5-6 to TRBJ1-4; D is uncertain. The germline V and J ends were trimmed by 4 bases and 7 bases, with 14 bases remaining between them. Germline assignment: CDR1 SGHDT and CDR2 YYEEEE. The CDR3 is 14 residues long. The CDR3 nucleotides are TGTGCCAGCAGCCCCTGGTCGGAGCGTGAAAAACTGTTTTTT. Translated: CASSPWSEREKLFF.

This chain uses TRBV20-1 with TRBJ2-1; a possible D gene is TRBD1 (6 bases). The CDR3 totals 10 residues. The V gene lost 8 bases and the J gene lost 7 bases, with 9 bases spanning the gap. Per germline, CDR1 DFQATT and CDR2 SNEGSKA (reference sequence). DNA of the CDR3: TGCAGTCCGAGGGGGAATGAGCAGTTCTTC. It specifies CSPRGNEQFF.